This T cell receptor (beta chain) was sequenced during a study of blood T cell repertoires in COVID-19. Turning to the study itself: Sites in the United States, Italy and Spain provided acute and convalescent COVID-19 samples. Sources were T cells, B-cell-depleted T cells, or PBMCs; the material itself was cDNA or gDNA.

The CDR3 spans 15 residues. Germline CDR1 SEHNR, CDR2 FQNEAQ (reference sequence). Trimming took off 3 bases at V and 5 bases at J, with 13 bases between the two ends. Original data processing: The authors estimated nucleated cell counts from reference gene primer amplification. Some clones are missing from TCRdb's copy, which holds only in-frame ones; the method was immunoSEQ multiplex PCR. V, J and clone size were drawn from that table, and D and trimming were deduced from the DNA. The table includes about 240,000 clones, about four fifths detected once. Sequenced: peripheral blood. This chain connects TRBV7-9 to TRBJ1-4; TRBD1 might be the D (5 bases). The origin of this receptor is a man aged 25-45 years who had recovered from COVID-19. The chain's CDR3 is CASSFGDRDNEKLFF. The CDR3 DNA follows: TGTGCCAGCAGCTTCGGAGACAGAGACAATGAAAAACTGTTTTTT.